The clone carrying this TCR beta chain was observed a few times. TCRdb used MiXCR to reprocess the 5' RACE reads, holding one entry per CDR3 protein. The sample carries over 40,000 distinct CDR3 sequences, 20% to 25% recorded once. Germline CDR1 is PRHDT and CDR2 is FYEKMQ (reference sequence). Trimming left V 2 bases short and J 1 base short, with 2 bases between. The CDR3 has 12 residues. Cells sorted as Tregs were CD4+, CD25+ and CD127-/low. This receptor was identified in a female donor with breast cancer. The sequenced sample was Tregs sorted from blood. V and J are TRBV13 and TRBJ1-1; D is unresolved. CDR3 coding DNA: TGTGCCAGCAGCTTAAGGAACACTGAAGCTTTCTTT. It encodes CASSLRNTEAFF.